This TCR beta chain was captured by sequencing in a study of T cells in Graves' hyperthyroidism and ophthalmopathy. Trimming cost V 6 bases and J 5 bases, with 5 bases left between them. This CDR3 spans 11 amino acids. Germline V CDR1 and CDR2: MDHEN, SYDVKM. Researchers took RNA transcripts and amplified the TCR beta CDR3 regions from them. Using the HTBI primer set, a first-round RT-PCR was run on the TCR CDR3. TCRdb redid the calling of the multiplex PCR reads with MiXCR, one entry per CDR3 protein. The sample yields hundreds of thousands of distinct CDR3 sequences, 17% seen once. This clonotype was counted at least ten times. Ophthalmopathy patients showed a Clinical Activity Score of at least 3, NOSPECS grade of at least 4 and duration under 3 months.

The sequence was obtained from a young woman with Graves' ophthalmopathy. The sample comprised blood. The chain combines TRBV28 with TRBJ1-5; no firm D call. The CDR3 nucleotides read TGTGCCAGCAGCGGGGATCAGCCCCAGCATTTT. Protein: CASSGDQPQHF.